These 23 T cell receptor beta chains were sequenced from one sample in a study of metastatic and nonmetastatic thyroid tumors. Every patient was untreated before thyroid surgery. TCRdb reassembled clones from the PCR reads with MiXCR. The sample has 35,000 to 50,000 clones; over 25% are singletons. Sequencing was carried out using blood. The source is a male donor with papillary thyroid cancer or a benign thyroid nodule (not recorded which). Some clones in this sample may be carry-over from other donors' samples.

As to this clone: A clone one base away is much larger, so this may be a read error. The genes are TRBV27 and TRBJ2-1; D might be TRBD1 (5 bases). The CDR3 has 14 amino acids. The germline CDR1 and CDR2 sequences are MNHEY and SMNVEV (reference sequence). The CDR3 reads CASSLWGFYNEQFF. The CDR3, as DNA: TGTGCCAGCAGTTTATGGGGCTTCTACAACGAGCAGTTCTTC.

The chain joins TRBV10-2 to TRBJ1-2; no definite D call. CDR1 is WSHSY and CDR2 is SAAADI in the germline V gene. Trimming took off 7 bases at V and 0 bases at J, with 12 bases between the two ends. The CDR3 length is 14 residues. The CDR3 sequence is CASNFQAANYGYTF. DNA for the CDR3: TGCGCCAGCAATTTCCAAGCAGCTAACTATGGCTACACCTTC.

The chain employs TRBV11-3 and TRBJ2-5; 9 bases are shared with TRBD2. This CDR3 is built from 16 residues. Germline V gives CDR1 SGHNT, CDR2 YENEEA. CDR3 loop: CFSSLAGSGGQETQYF. DNA for the CDR3: TGTTTCAGCAGCTTAGCGGGTAGCGGGGGACAAGAGACCCAGTACTTC.

This clone was seen repeatedly, ten times or more. V is TRBV2 and J is TRBJ1-5, with 11 nucleotides matching TRBD1. V shed 4 bases, J shed 3 bases, and the junction held 14 bases outside the gene matches. CDR3 length: 19 amino acids. Germline-derived CDR1 and CDR2 are SNHLY and FYNNEI. The CDR3 coding sequence is TGTGCCAGCAGTGTCCCTGGGACAGGGGGAGTTTATATCAATCAGCCCCAGCATTTT. Encoded protein: CASSVPGTGGVYINQPQHF.

The V gene is TRBV11-2, the J gene TRBJ1-1; D gene ambiguous. This CDR3 comprises 14 residues. The ends were cut back, 2 bases at V and 1 base at J, with 8 bases in the middle. CDR1 SGHAT and CDR2 FQNNGV come from the germline V gene. The CDR3 reads CASSLTSWNTEAFF. DNA of the CDR3: TGTGCCAGCAGCTTAACGAGCTGGAACACTGAAGCTTTCTTT.

On this clone itself: This is likely a read error, given that the CDR3 carries no conserved phenylalanine or tryptophan at its end. The J gene is TRBJ2-5, the V gene TRBV20-1; 8 positions match TRBD1. The CDR3 has 13 residues. Germline values: CDR1 DFQATT, CDR2 SNEGSKA (reference sequence). Unmatched junction bases numbered 6, after V lost 7 bases and J lost 2 bases. The CDR3 DNA follows: TGCAGTGGACCCGGGACAGGTCAAGAGACCCAGTACTTA. Translated, it gives CSGPGTGQETQYL.

Points on this clone: A much larger clone differs from this one at a single base, so this may be a read error. The V call is TRBV29-1, the J call TRBJ2-5; either TRBD1 or TRBD2 may fit D (5 bases each). CDR1 SQVTM and CDR2 ANQGSEA come from the germline V gene. The CDR3 contains 15 residues. The CDR3 DNA is TGCAGCTTTGAAAGCACCGGGACGGACCAAGAGACCCAGTACTTC. Its translation is CSFESTGTDQETQYF. Together with reference TRBV29-1 and TRBJ2-5, the CDR3 gives the full variable domain: SAVISQKPSRDICQRGTSLTIQCQVDSQVTMMFWYRQQPGQSLTLIATANQGSEATYESGFVIDKFPISRPNLTFSTLTVSNMSPEDSSIYLCSFESTGTDQETQYFGPGTRLLVL.

This clone rates as medium-sized. This rearrangement joins TRBV6-5 to TRBJ1-3; the D gene is possibly TRBD1 (5 bases). CDR1 is MNHEY and CDR2 is SVGAGI in the germline V gene. This CDR3 has 16 amino acids. V was shortened by 0 bases and J by 0 bases, with 9 bases between the two germline ends. The CDR3 here is CASSYSWTLSGNTIYF. The CDR3 DNA reads as TGTGCCAGCAGTTACTCGTGGACACTCTCTGGAAACACCATATATTTT.

This clone has a handful of counts. The chain employs TRBV28 and TRBJ2-7; 9 bases are shared with TRBD2. Germline loops: CDR1 MDHEN, CDR2 SYDVKM. This CDR3 has 15 residues. Germline trimming cut 9 bases from V and 3 bases from J; bases unmatched to any gene: 12. CDR3 in DNA: TGTGCCAGTCCTTTAGAAGAGCGGGAGGACTACGAGCAGTACTTC. It is translated as CASPLEEREDYEQYF.

This clone is medium-sized (0.01 to 0.1%) by share. V is TRBV6-1 and J is TRBJ1-3; unclear D gene. Trimming shortened V by 10 bases and J by 4 bases, and 14 bases separated the two germline ends. The CDR3 runs 13 residues. CDR1 and CDR2 from the germline V gene are MNHNS and SASEGT. The CDR3 spells CATWPLGGNTIYF. As DNA, the CDR3 is TGTGCCACCTGGCCCCTGGGGGGAAACACCATATATTTT.

This chain uses TRBV20-1 with TRBJ1-2, with D perhaps TRBD1 (6 bases). CDR3 size: 15 residues. Trimming took off 0 bases at V and 7 bases at J, with 18 bases between the two ends. CDR1 DFQATT and CDR2 SNEGSKA come from the germline V gene (reference sequence). This CDR3 is CSARDRGVPFGGYTF. In nucleotides, the CDR3 is TGCAGTGCTAGAGATAGGGGGGTCCCATTTGGTGGCTACACCTTC.

This clone was counted at least ten times. This CDR3 is CSASSANEQYF. CDR3 bases: TGCAGTGCTAGCTCAGCGAACGAGCAGTACTTC. This chain connects TRBV20-1 to TRBJ2-7; D not resolved. Germline loops: CDR1 DFQATT, CDR2 SNEGSKA (reference sequence). Trimming shortened V by 3 bases and J by 5 bases, and 8 bases separated the two germline ends. The CDR3 is 11 residues long.

This clone was seen more than once but under ten times. The rearrangement uses TRBV6-1 and TRBJ2-7; TRBD1 agrees at 7 bases. Trimming at V came to 6 bases and at J to 4 bases, leaving 12 bases not matched to a gene. Germline V gives CDR1 MNHNS, CDR2 SASEGT. CDR3 length: 15 amino acids. The CDR3 is CASRGSWDSLYEQYF. The CDR3 nucleotides are TGTGCCAGCAGGGGAAGCTGGGACAGTCTTTACGAGCAGTACTTC.

This clone was seen many times. The rearrangement uses TRBV20-1 and TRBJ2-5; TRBD2 might be the D (6 bases). Germline V CDR1 and CDR2: DFQATT, SNEGSKA (reference sequence). The CDR3 runs to 14 residues. Trimming stripped 1 base from V and 2 bases from J, with 11 bases between. The CDR3 protein is CSARAAGFQETQYF. Written as DNA, the CDR3 is TGCAGTGCTAGAGCGGCGGGATTTCAAGAGACCCAGTACTTC.

A word on this clone: A read error may account for a junction end that differs from germline. The rearrangement joins TRBV5-1 to TRBJ2-3, with TRBD2 identical over 8 bases. The germline gives CDR1 SGHRS, CDR2 YFSETQ. This CDR3 comprises 15 residues. The CDR3 loop reads CASSWGGLETYTQSF. The DNA of the CDR3 is TGCGCCAGCAGCTGGGGGGGACTAGAGACATATACGCAGTCTTTT. Filled out from reference TRBV5-1 and TRBJ2-3, the complete variable domain reads KAGVTQTPRYLIKTRGQQVTLSCSPISGHRSVSWYQQTPGQGLQFLFEYFSETQRNKGNFPGRFSGRQFSNSRSEMNVSTLELGDSALYLCASSWGGLETYTQSFGPGTRLTVL.

This clone was observed many times. V gene TRBV20-1 combines with J gene TRBJ2-7, with 7 bases identical to TRBD1. J gave up 0 bases and V 5 bases, and 7 bases lay outside the gene matches. Per the germline V gene, CDR1 is DFQATT and CDR2 is SNEGSKA (reference sequence). CDR3 size: 14 residues. CDR3 residues: CSAPTGTDSYEQYF. The CDR3 nucleotides are TGCAGTGCTCCGACCGGGACAGACTCCTACGAGCAGTACTTC.

Note on this clone: One end of the junction fails to match germline, which may point to a read error. CDR3 DNA sequence: TGCAGTCTCAAACTGGTGGGACCGTACGAGAAGTACTTC. Encoded protein: CSLKLVGPYEKYF. The chain carries TRBV20-1 and TRBJ2-7, with D possibly called TRBD1 or TRBD2 (5 bases each). Germline V gene lookup returns CDR1 DFQATT and CDR2 SNEGSKA (reference sequence). The CDR3 is made up of 13 amino acids.

In this sample, this clone turned up many times. The chain carries TRBV19 and TRBJ2-7, with 8 bases aligning to TRBD2. This CDR3 spans 14 amino acids. Trimming at V came to 7 bases and at J to 5 bases, leaving 10 bases not matched to a gene. The germline V gene encodes CDR1 LNHDA and CDR2 SQIVND (reference sequence). CDR3 nucleotide sequence: TGTGCCAGTAAGCCGGGAGGGCCTCTCGACGAGCAGTACTTC. This gives the protein CASKPGGPLDEQYF. Variable domain in full (rest from reference TRBV19 and TRBJ2-7): DGGITQSPKYLFRKEGQNVTLSCEQNLNHDAMYWYRQDPGQGLRLIYYSQIVNDFQKGDIAEGYSVSREKKESFPLTVTSAQKNPTAFYLCASKPGGPLDEQYFGPGTRLTVT.

This clone has only one observation. The chain uses TRBV5-1 and TRBJ1-6; the D is unclear. Trimming took 0 bases from V and 7 from J, leaving 5 bases between them. From germline, CDR1 is SGHRS and CDR2 YFSETQ. CDR3 length equals 13 residues. The CDR3 spells CASSLAGNSPLHF. CDR3 DNA: TGCGCCAGCAGCTTGGCGGGGAATTCACCCCTCCACTTT.

This chain connects TRBV9 to TRBJ2-3; D call uncertain. Trimming shortened V by 0 bases and J by 2 bases, and 10 bases separated the two germline ends. The CDR3 contains 15 residues. From germline, CDR1 is SGDLS and CDR2 YYNGEE. In nucleotides, the CDR3 is TGTGCCAGCAGCGTAGCGGGTGGGGACACAGATACGCAGTATTTT. This gives the protein CASSVAGGDTDTQYF.

This clone was seen ten or more times. This chain connects TRBV11-1 to TRBJ2-5; possibly TRBD1 for D (6 bases). Trimming stripped 3 bases from V and 2 bases from J, with 10 bases between. The CDR3 has 14 residues. Germline V gene sequence: CDR1 SGHAT, CDR2 FQDESV (reference sequence). The CDR3 here is CASSFGDTQETQYF. CDR3 coding DNA: TGTGCCAGCAGCTTTGGGGACACACAAGAGACCCAGTACTTC.

The chain combines TRBV5-1 with TRBJ1-1; a possible D gene is TRBD1 (6 bases). The V gene lost 1 base and the J gene lost 7 bases, with 11 bases spanning the gap. Germline CDR1 reads SGHRS; CDR2 reads YFSETQ. The CDR3 sequence is 13 residues long. CDR3 residues: CASSLIQGGEAFF. In nucleotides, the CDR3 is TGCGCCAGCAGCTTGATACAGGGTGGTGAAGCTTTCTTT.

The chain links TRBV15 to TRBJ2-7, with D unresolved. The ends were cut back, 4 bases at V and 0 bases at J, with 10 bases in the middle. In germline, CDR1 is LNHNV, CDR2 YYDKDF (reference sequence). The CDR3 length is 14 residues. The DNA for the CDR3 is TGTGCCACCAGCATATCTACAGACTCCTACGAGCAGTACTTC. It encodes CATSISTDSYEQYF.